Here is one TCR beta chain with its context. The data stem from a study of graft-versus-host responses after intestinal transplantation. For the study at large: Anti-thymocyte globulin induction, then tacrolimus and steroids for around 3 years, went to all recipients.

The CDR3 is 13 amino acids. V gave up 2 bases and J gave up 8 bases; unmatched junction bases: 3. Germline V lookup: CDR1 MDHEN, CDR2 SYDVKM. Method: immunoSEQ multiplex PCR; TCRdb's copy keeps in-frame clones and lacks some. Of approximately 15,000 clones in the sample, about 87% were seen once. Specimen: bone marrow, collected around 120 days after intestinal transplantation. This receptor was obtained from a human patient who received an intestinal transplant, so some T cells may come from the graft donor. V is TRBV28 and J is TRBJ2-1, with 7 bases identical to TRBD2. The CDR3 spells CASSLVAGDEQFF. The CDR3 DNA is TGTGCCAGCAGTTTAGTGGCGGGAGATGAGCAGTTCTTC.